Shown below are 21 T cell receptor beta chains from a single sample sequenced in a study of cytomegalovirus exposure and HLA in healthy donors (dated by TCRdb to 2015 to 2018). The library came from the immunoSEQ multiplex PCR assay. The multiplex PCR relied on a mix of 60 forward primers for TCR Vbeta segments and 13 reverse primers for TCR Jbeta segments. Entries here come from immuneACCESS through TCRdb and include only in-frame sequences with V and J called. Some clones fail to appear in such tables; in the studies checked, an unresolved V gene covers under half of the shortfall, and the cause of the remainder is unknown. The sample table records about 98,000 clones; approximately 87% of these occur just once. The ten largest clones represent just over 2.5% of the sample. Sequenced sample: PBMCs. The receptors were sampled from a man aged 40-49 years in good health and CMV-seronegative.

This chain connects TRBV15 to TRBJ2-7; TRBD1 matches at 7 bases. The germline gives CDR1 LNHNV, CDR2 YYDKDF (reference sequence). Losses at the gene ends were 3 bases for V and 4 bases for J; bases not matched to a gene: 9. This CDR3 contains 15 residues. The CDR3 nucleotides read TGTGCCACCAGCAGTAGTTATGGACAGGCGTACGAGCAGTACTTC. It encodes CATSSSYGQAYEQYF.

CDR3 bases: TGTGCCACCAGCAGGGGGGCCTCGAGAACTGAAGCTTTCTTT. Its translation: CATSRGASRTEAFF. The chain combines TRBV15 with TRBJ1-1, with D possibly TRBD1 on 6 matching bases. Germline V gene sequence: CDR1 LNHNV, CDR2 YYDKDF (reference sequence). Trimming removed 3 bases from V and 5 bases from J, with 13 bases in between. The CDR3 covers 14 residues.

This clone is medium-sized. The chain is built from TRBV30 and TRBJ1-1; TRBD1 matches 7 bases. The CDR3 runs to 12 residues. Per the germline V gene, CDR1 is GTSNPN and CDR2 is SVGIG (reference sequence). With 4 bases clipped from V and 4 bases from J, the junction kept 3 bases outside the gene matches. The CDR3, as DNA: TGTGCCTGGACACAGGGGAGCACTGAAGCTTTCTTT. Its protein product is CAWTQGSTEAFF.

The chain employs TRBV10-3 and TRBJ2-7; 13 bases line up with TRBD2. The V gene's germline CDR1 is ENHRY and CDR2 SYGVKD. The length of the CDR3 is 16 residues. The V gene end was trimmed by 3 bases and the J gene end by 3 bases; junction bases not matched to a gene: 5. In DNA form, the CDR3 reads TGTGCCATCAGTGACCTACTAGCGGGGGGGCTCTACGAGCAGTACTTC. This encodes CAISDLLAGGLYEQYF.

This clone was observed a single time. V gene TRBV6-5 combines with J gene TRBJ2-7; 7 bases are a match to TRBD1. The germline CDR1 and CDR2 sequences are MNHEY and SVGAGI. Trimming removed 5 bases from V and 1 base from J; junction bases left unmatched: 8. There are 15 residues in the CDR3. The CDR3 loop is CASSPLGTVSYEQYF. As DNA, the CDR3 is TGTGCCAGCAGTCCCCTAGGGACAGTTTCCTACGAGCAGTACTTC.

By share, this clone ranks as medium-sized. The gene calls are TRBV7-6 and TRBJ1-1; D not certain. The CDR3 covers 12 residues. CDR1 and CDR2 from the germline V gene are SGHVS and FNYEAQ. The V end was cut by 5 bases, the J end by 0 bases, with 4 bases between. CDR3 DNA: TGTGCCAGCAGCGCTATGAACACTGAAGCTTTCTTT. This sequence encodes CASSAMNTEAFF.

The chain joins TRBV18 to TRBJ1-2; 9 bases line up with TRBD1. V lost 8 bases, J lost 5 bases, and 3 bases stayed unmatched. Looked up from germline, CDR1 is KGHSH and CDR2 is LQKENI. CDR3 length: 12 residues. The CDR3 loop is CASTGTGYGYTF. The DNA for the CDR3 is TGTGCCAGCACCGGGACAGGGTATGGCTACACCTTC.

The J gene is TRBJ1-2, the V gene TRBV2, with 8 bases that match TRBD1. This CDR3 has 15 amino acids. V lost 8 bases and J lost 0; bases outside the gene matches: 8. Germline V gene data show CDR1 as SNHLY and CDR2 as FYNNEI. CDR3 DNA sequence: TGTGCCAGCGAAGGGACAGGTACCGCTAACTATGGCTACACCTTC. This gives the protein CASEGTGTANYGYTF.

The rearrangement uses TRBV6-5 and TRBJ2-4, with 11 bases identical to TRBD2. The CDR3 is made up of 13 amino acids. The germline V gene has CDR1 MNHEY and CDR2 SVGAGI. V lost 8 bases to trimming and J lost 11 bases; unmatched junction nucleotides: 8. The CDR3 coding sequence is TGTGCCAGCGGTAGCGGGGGGGTACCGTTTCAGTACTTC. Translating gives CASGSGGVPFQYF.

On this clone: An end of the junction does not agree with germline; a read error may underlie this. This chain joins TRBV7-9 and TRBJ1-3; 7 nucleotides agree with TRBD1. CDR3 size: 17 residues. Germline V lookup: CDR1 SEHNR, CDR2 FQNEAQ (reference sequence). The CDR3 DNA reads TGTTCCAGCAGCTTAACACTGACAGGGATCTCTGGAAACACCATATATTTT. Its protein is CSSSLTLTGISGNTIYF.

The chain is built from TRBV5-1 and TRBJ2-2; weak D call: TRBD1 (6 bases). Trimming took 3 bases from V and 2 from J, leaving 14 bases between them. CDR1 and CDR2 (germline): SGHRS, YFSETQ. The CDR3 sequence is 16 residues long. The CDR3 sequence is CASSWGLGQNTGELFF. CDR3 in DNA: TGCGCCAGCAGCTGGGGATTGGGACAAAACACCGGGGAGCTGTTTTTT.

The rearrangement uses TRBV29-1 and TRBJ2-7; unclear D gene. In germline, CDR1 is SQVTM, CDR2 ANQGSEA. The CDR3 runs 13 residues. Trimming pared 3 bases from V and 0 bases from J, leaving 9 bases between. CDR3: CSVESSNSYEQYF. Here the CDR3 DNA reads TGCAGCGTTGAGTCCAGTAACTCCTACGAGCAGTACTTC.

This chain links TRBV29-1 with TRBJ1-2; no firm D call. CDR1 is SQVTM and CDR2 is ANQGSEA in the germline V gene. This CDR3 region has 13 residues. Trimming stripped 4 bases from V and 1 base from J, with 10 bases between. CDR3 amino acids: CSVVAGFNYGYTF. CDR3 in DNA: TGCAGCGTTGTGGCAGGTTTTAACTATGGCTACACCTTC.

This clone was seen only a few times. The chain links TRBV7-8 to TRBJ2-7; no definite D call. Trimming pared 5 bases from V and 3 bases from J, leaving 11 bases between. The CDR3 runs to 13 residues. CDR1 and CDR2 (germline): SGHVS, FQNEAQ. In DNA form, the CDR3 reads TGTGCCAGCAGCCTAGGTGCGATCTACGAGCAGTACTTC. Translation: CASSLGAIYEQYF.

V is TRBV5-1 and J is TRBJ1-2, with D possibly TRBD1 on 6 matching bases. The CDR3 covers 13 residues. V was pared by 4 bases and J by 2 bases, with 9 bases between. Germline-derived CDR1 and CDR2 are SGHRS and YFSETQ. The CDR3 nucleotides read TGCGCCAGCAGCGTTCAGGGGAACTATGGCTACACCTTC. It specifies CASSVQGNYGYTF. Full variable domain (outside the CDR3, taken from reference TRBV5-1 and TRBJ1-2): KAGVTQTPRYLIKTRGQQVTLSCSPISGHRSVSWYQQTPGQGLQFLFEYFSETQRNKGNFPGRFSGRQFSNSRSEMNVSTLELGDSALYLCASSVQGNYGYTFGSGTRLTVV.

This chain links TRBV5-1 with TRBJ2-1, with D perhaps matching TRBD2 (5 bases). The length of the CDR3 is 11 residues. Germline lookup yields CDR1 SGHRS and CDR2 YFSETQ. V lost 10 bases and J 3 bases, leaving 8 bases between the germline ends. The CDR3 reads CAGRDYNEQFF. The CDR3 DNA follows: TGCGCCGGCCGGGACTACAATGAGCAGTTCTTC.

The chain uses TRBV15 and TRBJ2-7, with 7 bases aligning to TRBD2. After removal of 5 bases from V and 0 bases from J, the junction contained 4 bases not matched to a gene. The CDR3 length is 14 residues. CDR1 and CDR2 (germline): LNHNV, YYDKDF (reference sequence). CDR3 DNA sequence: TGTGCCACCAGCTTCTCGGGGGGCTCCTACGAGCAGTACTTC. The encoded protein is CATSFSGGSYEQYF.

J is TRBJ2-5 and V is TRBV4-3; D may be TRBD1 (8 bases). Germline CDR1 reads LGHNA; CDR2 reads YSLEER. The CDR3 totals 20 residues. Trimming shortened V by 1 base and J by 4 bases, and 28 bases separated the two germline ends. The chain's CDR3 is CASSQVRTGGAIRSGETQYF. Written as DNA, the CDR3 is TGCGCCAGCAGCCAAGTTCGAACAGGGGGGGCTATTCGATCGGGAGAGACCCAGTACTTC.

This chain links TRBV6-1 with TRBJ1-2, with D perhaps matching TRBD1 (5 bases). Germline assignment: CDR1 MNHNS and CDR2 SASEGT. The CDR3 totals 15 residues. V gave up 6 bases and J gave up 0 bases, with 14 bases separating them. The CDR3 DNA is TGTGCCAGCAGGGTCCGGGACTCAGCTAACTATGGCTACACCTTC. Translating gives CASRVRDSANYGYTF.

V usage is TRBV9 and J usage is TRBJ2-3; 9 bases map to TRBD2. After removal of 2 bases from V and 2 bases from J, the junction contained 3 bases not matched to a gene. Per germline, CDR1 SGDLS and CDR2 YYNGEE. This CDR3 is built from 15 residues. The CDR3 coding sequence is TGTGCCAGCAGCGTCAGCGGGGGGACCACAGATACGCAGTATTTT. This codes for CASSVSGGTTDTQYF.

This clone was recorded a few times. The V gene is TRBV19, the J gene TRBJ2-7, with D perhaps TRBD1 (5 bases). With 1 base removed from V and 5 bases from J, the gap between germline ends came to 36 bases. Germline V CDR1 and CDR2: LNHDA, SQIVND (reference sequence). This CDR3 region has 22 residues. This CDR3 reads CASSIGQGKVLRTQGSMDEQYF. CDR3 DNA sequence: TGTGCCAGTAGTATAGGTCAGGGAAAAGTTCTTCGAACTCAAGGATCGATGGACGAGCAGTACTTC.